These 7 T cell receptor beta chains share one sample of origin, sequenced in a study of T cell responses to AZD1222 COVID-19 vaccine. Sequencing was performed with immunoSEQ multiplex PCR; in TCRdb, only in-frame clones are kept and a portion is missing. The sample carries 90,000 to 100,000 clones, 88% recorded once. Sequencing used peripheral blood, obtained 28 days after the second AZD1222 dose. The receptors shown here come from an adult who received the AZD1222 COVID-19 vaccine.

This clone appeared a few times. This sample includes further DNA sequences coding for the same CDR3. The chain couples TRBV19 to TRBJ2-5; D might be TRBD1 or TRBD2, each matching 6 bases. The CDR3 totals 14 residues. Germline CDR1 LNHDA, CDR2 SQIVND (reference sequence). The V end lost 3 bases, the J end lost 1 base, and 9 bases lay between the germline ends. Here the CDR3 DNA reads TGTGCCAGTAGTATCGGAGGGGGCCAAGAGACCCAGTACTTC. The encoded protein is CASSIGGGQETQYF. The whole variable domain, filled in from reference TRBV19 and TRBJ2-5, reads DGGITQSPKYLFRKEGQNVTLSCEQNLNHDAMYWYRQDPGQGLRLIYYSQIVNDFQKGDIAEGYSVSREKKESFPLTVTSAQKNPTAFYLCASSIGGGQETQYFGPGTRLLVL.

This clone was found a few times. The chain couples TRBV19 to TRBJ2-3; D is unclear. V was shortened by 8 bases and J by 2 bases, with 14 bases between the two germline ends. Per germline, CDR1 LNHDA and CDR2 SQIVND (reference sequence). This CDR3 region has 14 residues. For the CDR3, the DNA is TGTGCCAGTTCCTCCCCGGGCCTCACAGATACGCAGTATTTT. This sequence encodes CASSSPGLTDTQYF.

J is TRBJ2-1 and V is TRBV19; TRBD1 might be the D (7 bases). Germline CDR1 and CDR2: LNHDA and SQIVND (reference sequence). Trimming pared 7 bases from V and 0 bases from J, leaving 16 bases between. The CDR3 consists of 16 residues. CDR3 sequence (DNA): TGTGCCAGTACCCCGTCAGGGGGGCCCTCCTACAATGAGCAGTTCTTC. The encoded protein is CASTPSGGPSYNEQFF. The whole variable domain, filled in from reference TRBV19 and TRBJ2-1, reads DGGITQSPKYLFRKEGQNVTLSCEQNLNHDAMYWYRQDPGQGLRLIYYSQIVNDFQKGDIAEGYSVSREKKESFPLTVTSAQKNPTAFYLCASTPSGGPSYNEQFFGPGTRLTVL.

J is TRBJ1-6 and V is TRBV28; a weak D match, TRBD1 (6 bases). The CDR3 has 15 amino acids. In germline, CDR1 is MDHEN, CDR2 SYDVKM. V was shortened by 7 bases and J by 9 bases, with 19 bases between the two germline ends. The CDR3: CASTLSGTGSSPLHF. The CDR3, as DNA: TGTGCCAGCACTCTTTCGGGAACAGGGAGTTCACCCCTCCACTTT.

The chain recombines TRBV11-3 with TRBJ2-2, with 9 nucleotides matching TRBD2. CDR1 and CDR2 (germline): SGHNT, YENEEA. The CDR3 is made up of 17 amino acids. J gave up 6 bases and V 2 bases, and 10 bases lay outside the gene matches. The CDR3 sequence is CASSLYPPRGGAGELFF. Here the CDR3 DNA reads TGTGCCAGCAGCTTATACCCCCCTCGCGGGGGGGCCGGGGAGCTGTTTTTT.

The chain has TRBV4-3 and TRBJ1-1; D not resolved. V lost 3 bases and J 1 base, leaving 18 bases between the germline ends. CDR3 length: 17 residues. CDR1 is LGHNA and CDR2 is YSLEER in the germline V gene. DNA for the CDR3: TGCGCCAGCAGCCACCTAATAAGCCCCACGCGGAACACTGAAGCTTTCTTT. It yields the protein CASSHLISPTRNTEAFF.

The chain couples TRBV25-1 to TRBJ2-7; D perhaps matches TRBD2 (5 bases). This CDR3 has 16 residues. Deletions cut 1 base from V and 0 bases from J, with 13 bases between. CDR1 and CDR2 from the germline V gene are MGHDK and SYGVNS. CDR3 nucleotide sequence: TGTGCCAGCAGTGAATTCGGGATACAAGCCTCCTACGAGCAGTACTTC. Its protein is CASSEFGIQASYEQYF.